This TCR beta chain was found in a study of blood T cells in healthy people across ages (dated by TCRdb to the mid-2010s). Describing the broader study: In model experiments, template switching captured roughly one uniquely barcoded TCR beta cDNA molecule for every two T cells. To track age-related changes in TCR beta repertoire diversity, the study relied on deep sequencing normalized with unique cDNA molecular identifiers. Donors were grouped into four age groups: young (average roughly 15 years), middle-aged (39), aged (62) and long-lived (approximately 81). To avoid experimental bias, donors of different ages were spread randomly across the sequencing lanes. The study analyzed two additional independent replicas of 1 million unique cDNA reads from the same blood draw for two donors, one aged 18 to 30 and one aged 80 or older.

The donors were a few dozen Caucasian individuals from Russia, aged roughly 6 to 100 years, who were systemically healthy. Each donor gave about 9.7 milliliters of peripheral blood, drawn into EDTA-treated Vacutainer tubes. PBMCs were isolated by Ficoll-Paque density-gradient centrifugation, with at least 7 million obtained per sample. Total RNA, at least 6 micrograms per sample, was extracted from PBMCs with Trizol reagent. For every donor, an aliquot of PBMCs went through flow cytometry to measure the percentages of naive CD45RAhigh/CD27high T cells. Libraries were built with 5' RACE. The instrument was an Illumina HiSeq 2500. A second roughly 6 to 12 cycle PCR used a sample-barcoded 5' primer and a J-beta primer mix. Each TCR beta cDNA molecule received a unique molecular identifier from a template-switch 5' adaptor carrying 12 random nucleotides. At least 2.5 million CDR3-containing paired-end reads were obtained from each sample. First-strand cDNA synthesis was performed from all RNA using the Mint cDNA synthesis kit, with priming by a TRBC-specific oligonucleotide. Following uracil-DNA glycosylase treatment, all cDNA underwent a first 18-cycle PCR with the universal primers M1SS and BC2_uni_R. The authors processed their data as follows. For normalization, 1 million high-quality reads were randomly selected from each sample, with every read carrying a distinct molecular identifier. Reads sharing molecular identifiers were discarded rather than binned into consensus sequences. MiTCR, set to a Q25 quality threshold and the strictest error-elimination algorithm, was used for CDR3 identification, clonotype clustering and error correction. Lower-bound total TCR beta diversity was estimated with a nonparametric unseen species model using Euler transformation. The raw public data were reprocessed by TCRdb itself: fastp quality trimming at Q25, MiXCR clonotype calling, in-frame beta chains only. For every CDR3 protein sequence, its rows merge into one entry that carries the most common genes and DNA. TCRdb assigned the V and J calls; the authors' analysis was not used. The sample table shows around 650,000 distinct CDR3 sequences, and approximately 40% are seen once. The top ten clonotypes cover around 30% of the sample.

Per the germline V gene (reference sequence), DFQATT is the CDR1 and SNEGSKA is the CDR2. The CDR3 starts with the cysteine, ends with the phenylalanine, and has 13 residues. The read is trimmed to its CDR3 DNA, 39 bases read in frame from base 1. For this chain, trimming is 5 bases at the V end and 5 bases at the J end, and the number of junction bases without a gene match is 6. General study outcomes and caveats: Estimates of total diversity based on one million sequenced T cells were regarded as lower bounds and as underestimates. Observed TCR beta diversity per million T cells fell roughly linearly with age, and a significant reduction was already apparent by age approximately 41. Compared with the aged group, the long-lived group had more naive CD4+ T cells, fewer expanded clones and increased TCR diversity, a pattern suggesting age selection. Because donor CMV infection status was unknown, age-related changes in expanded clonotypes were potentially confounded. Conclusive comparison of naive and antigen-experienced compartments was prevented by the profiling of bulk unsorted PBMCs. A strong correlation was found between observed TCR beta diversity and the percentage of naive T cells measured by flow cytometry.

About this clonotype: The target of this receptor is not known. No clone much larger than this one lies a single base away; base qualities are absent.

This clonotype was sampled from a man aged 80 or over in good health. The rearranged segments are TRBV20-1 and TRBJ1-2; the central 9 bases match TRBD1. Specimen: blood. This receptor has the CDR3 CSAATGGVYGYTF. The DNA is as follows: TGCAGTGCTGCCACAGGGGGCGTGTATGGCTACACCTTC.